The present T cell receptor beta chain was sequenced within a study of cytomegalovirus exposure and HLA in healthy donors. Study at large: A later analysis reported the same platform for the roughly 110 validation repertoires and the roughly 700 first-cohort repertoires. Broader study findings: For cytomegalovirus status, the classifier reportedly gave diagnoses with high specificity and sensitivity. Cytomegalovirus association was listed for 164 TCR beta chains.

Method: immunoSEQ multiplex PCR; TCRdb's copy keeps in-frame clones and lacks some. The sample carries around 90,000 clones, approximately 81% recorded once. The donors were part of the validation cohort, which consisted of over a hundred subjects and was separate from the first cohort of about 720 subjects. This clone was recorded at least ten times. Its antigen is unknown. The germline gives CDR1 MNHEY, CDR2 SMNVEV (reference sequence). There are 16 residues in the CDR3. V trimming: 1 base; J trimming: 1 base; junction bases outside the gene matches: 3. Source material: PBMCs. This chain joins TRBV27 and TRBJ2-2, with 7 nucleotides matching TRBD1. This TCR was sampled from a woman aged 18-29 years in good health and CMV-seropositive. CDR3 coding DNA: TGTGCCAGCAGTTTATTCCCAGGGGGGAACACCGGGGAGCTGTTTTTT. This sequence encodes CASSLFPGGNTGELFF.